This TCR beta chain is from a study of blood T cell repertoires in COVID-19. Source study methods: Using reference gene primer amplification, nucleated cell counts were estimated. The protocol was immunoSEQ multiplex PCR, while the TCRdb copy is restricted to in-frame clones and leaves out a portion. V, J and clone size are those of that table, while D and trimming were read from the DNA. The sample comprises some 390,000 clones, around 87% of which are singletons, and over 2% rests with the top ten. This CDR3 has 14 residues. Deletions cut 8 bases from V and 1 base from J, with 11 bases between. From germline, CDR1 is SGHVS and CDR2 FNYEAQ.

The rearrangement uses TRBV7-6 and TRBJ2-2; D remains ambiguous. Sequenced material: peripheral blood. This clonotype was sampled from a woman in her fifties or sixties with COVID-19, enrolled during active disease. The CDR3 protein is CASQPTENTGELFF. CDR3 in DNA: TGTGCCAGCCAACCCACAGAGAACACCGGGGAGCTGTTTTTT. Based on the CDR3 plus reference TRBV7-6 and TRBJ2-2, the full variable domain is GAGVSQSPRYKVTKRGQDVALRCDPISGHVSLYWYRQALGQGPEFLTYFNYEAQQDKSGLPNDRFSAERPEGSISTLTIQRTEQRDSAMYRCASQPTENTGELFFGEGSRLTVL.